These T cell receptor beta chains were read from a single sample in a study of blood T cell repertoires in COVID-19. The assay was immunoSEQ multiplex PCR, and TCRdb's table has in-frame clones only and misses some. The repertoire consists of over 120,000 clones, with about 80% occurring once and the leading ten covering about 4%. The sequenced sample consisted of peripheral blood. All receptors come from a man aged 70 or older who had recovered from COVID-19. The CDR3 runs from the conserved cysteine through the conserved F or W. The D gene is left open where the match is weak. Not every row has a clone size; where given, it reads once, few, many or a size class.

J gene,clone size,V gene,D gene,CDR3 DNA,CDR3 protein
TRBJ1-1,NA,TRBV30,NA,TGTGCGGGAGGAGGGGTGGGAACTGAAGCTTTCTTT,CAGGGVGTEAFF
TRBJ1-5,few,TRBV5-5,TRBD1,TGTGCCAGCAGCCCTGGGGACAGGGAACATAGCAATCAGCCCCAGCATTTT,CASSPGDREHSNQPQHF
TRBJ1-6,NA,TRBV7-3,TRBD1,TGTGCCAGCAGCCCCGAGGGGGCTTCACCCCTCCACTTT,CASSPEGASPLHF
TRBJ1-6,NA,TRBV19,NA,TGTGCCAGTAGTATAGAGAGTTGGAATTCACCCCTCCACTTT,CASSIESWNSPLHF
TRBJ2-3,NA,TRBV7-9,TRBD1,TGTGCCAGCAGTTGGAGGACAGGTGGGAGCACAGATACGCAGTATTTT,CASSWRTGGSTDTQYF
TRBJ2-3,NA,TRBV7-2,NA,TGTGCCAGCAGCCGTCCGGGGGACACAGATACGCAGTATTTT,CASSRPGDTDTQYF
TRBJ2-1,few,TRBV20-1,NA,TGCAGTGCTAGTGTAGAGGACTCCTACAATGAGCAGTTCTTC,CSASVEDSYNEQFF
TRBJ1-3,few,TRBV3-1/TRBV3-2,NA,TGTGCCAGCAGCCAAGTACGGAGCTCTGGAAACACCATATATTTT,CASSQVRSSGNTIYF
TRBJ1-3,NA,TRBV27,TRBD1,TGTGCCAGCTCTGACAGGGGACCTGGAAACACCATATATTTT,CASSDRGPGNTIYF
TRBJ1-1,few,TRBV7-3,NA,TGTGCCAGCAGCTTATTTCCCCACACAGGGAACACTGAAGCTTTCTTT,CASSLFPHTGNTEAFF
TRBJ2-3,NA,TRBV4-3,NA,TGCGCCAGCAGCCAAGAAGGCGGGATCACAGATACGCAGTATTTT,CASSQEGGITDTQYF
TRBJ2-7,NA,TRBV27,NA,TGTGCCAGCAGTTTACTTTACAGGTCGAGCTCCTACGAGCAGTACTTC,CASSLLYRSSSYEQYF
TRBJ2-2,NA,TRBV5-1,TRBD2,TGCGCCAGCAGCTTCCAAGCGGGAGGGTCTACCGGGGAGCTGTTTTTT,CASSFQAGGSTGELFF
TRBJ2-1,NA,TRBV6-5,TRBD2,TGTGCCAGCAGTCCCGGACTAGCCCGCAATGAGCAGTTCTTC,CASSPGLARNEQFF
TRBJ2-7,NA,TRBV7-8,TRBD1,TGTGCCAGCAGCTTTAGGACAGGCTCCTACGAGCAGTACTTC,CASSFRTGSYEQYF
TRBJ2-7,NA,TRBV7-2,TRBD1,TGTGCCAGCAGCTTAGTTCCAGGGGGCTACGAGCAGTACTTC,CASSLVPGGYEQYF
TRBJ1-2,once,TRBV21-1,NA,TGTGCCAGCAGCTCCCGCCGGAAGAGGCTCTATGGCTACACCTTC,CASSSRRKRLYGYTF
TRBJ1-4,NA,TRBV6-1,NA,TGTGCCAGCAGTGAAGCATTATGGCAGGGCGGTGAAAAACTGTTTTTT,CASSEALWQGGEKLFF
TRBJ2-7,NA,TRBV9,NA,TGTGCCAGCAGCGCCGAGGGGGGGGCGCACGAGCAGTACTTC,CASSAEGGAHEQYF
TRBJ2-7,many,TRBV6-2/TRBV6-3,NA,TGTGCCAGCAGTGCGACTATCCCCTACGAGCAGTACTTC,CASSATIPYEQYF
TRBJ1-2,many,TRBV19,TRBD1,TGTGCCAGTAGTATAGGACAGGGCGACGGCTACACCTTC,CASSIGQGDGYTF
TRBJ2-3,NA,TRBV19,TRBD2,TGTGCCAGTAGTATGTCTGGACTAGCGGGGCCTGGAGGTAGCACAGATACGCAGTATTTT,CASSMSGLAGPGGSTDTQYF
TRBJ2-1,NA,TRBV27,NA,TGTGCCAGCAGTTTTCTTGAGTACAATGAGCAGTTCTTC,CASSFLEYNEQFF
TRBJ2-5,once,TRBV9,TRBD1,TGTGCCAGCAGCCCCAAGGGACAGGGCGGGGAGACCCAGTACTTC,CASSPKGQGGETQYF
TRBJ2-1,NA,TRBV24-1,TRBD2,TGTGCCACCAGTGATTCGGTAGCGGGAGTCTACAATGAGCAGTTCTTC,CATSDSVAGVYNEQFF
TRBJ2-1,NA,TRBV9,NA,TGTGCCAGCAGCGTAGATAATATGGTGTTGGGAGCCTACAATGAGCAGTTCTTC,CASSVDNMVLGAYNEQFF
TRBJ2-1,NA,TRBV13,TRBD2,TGTGCCAGCACCCCCCGGTTTAGCGGGGATAACAATGAGCAGTTCTTC,CASTPRFSGDNNEQFF